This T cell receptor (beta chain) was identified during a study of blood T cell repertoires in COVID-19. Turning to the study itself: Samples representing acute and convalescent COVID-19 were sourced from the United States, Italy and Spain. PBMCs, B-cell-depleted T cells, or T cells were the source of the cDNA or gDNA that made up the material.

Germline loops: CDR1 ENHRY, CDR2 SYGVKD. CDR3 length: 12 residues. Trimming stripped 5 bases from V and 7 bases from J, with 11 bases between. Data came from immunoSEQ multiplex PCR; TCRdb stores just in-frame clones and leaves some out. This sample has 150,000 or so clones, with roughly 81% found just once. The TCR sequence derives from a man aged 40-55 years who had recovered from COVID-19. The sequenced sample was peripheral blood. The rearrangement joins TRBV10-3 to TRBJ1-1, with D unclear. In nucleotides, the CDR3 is TGTGCCATCAGTTCGGACCGGGGTGAAGCTTTCTTT. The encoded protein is CAISSDRGEAFF.